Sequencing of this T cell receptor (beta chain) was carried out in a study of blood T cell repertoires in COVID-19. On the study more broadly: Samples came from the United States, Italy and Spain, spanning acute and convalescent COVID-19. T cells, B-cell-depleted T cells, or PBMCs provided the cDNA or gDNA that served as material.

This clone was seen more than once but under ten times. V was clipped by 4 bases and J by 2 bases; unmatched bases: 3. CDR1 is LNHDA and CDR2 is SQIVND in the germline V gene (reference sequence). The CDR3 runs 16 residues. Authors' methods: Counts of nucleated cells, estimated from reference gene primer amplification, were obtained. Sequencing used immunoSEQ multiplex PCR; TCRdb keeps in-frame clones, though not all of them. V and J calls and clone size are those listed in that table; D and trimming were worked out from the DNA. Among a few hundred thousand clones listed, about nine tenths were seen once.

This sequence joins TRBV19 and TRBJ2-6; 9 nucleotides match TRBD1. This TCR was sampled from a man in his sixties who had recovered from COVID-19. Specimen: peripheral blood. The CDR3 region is CASSKGQGTGANVLTF. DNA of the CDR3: TGTGCCAGTAGTAAAGGACAGGGGACTGGGGCCAACGTCCTGACTTTC.